Below, 8 T cell receptor beta chains from the same sample are listed, as sequenced in a study of OX40 agonist ivuxolimab in advanced cancers. Repertoires were generated with immunoSEQ multiplex PCR, while TCRdb's copy carries only in-frame clones and drops some. This table holds under 50,000 clones, about nine tenths found once. Specimen: CD4+ or CD8+ T cells sorted from blood, collected in a trial of the OX40 agonist ivuxolimab. These TCRs come from an adult with an advanced solid tumor such as melanoma, head and neck, liver or kidney cancer.

The chain uses TRBV5-4 and TRBJ2-1; 7 bases match TRBD1. Germline values: CDR1 SGHNT, CDR2 YYREEE (reference sequence). J was trimmed by 10 bases and V by 3 bases; bases with no gene match: 1. This CDR3 contains 11 residues. The DNA for the CDR3 is TGTGCCAGCAGCTCCAGGGGGGAGCAGTTCTTC. This gives the protein CASSSRGEQFF.

This chain links TRBV4-2 with TRBJ2-1; 14 nucleotides match TRBD2. Losses at the gene ends were 4 bases for V and 9 bases for J; bases not matched to a gene: 8. CDR1 is LGHNA, CDR2 YNFKEQ, per germline. This CDR3 has 16 residues. The chain's CDR3 is CASSPQTSGRAAEQFF. The CDR3 DNA follows: TGTGCCAGCAGCCCACAGACTAGCGGGAGGGCCGCTGAGCAGTTCTTC.

The rearrangement links TRBV25-1 to TRBJ2-1; 8 bases fit TRBD1. The CDR3 runs 14 residues. CDR1 and CDR2 (germline): MGHDK, SYGVNS. With V trimmed by 6 bases and J by 4 bases, 5 bases remained unmatched. DNA of the CDR3: TGTGCCAGCAGGCACAGGGGGGCTTACAATGAGCAGTTCTTC. Its translation is CASRHRGAYNEQFF.

CDR3 sequence: CASSFGLVNTGELFF. The CDR3 region has the DNA TGTGCCAGCAGCTTCGGGCTAGTCAATACCGGGGAGCTGTTTTTT. The V and J genes are TRBV5-6 and TRBJ2-2; D is unresolved. The germline gives CDR1 SGHDT, CDR2 YYEEEE. The CDR3 loop spans 15 amino acids. V was clipped by 2 bases and J by 5 bases, with 13 bases between them. Using reference TRBV5-6 and TRBJ2-2 for the parts outside the CDR3, the full variable domain is DAGVTQSPTHLIKTRGQQVTLRCSPKSGHDTVSWYQQALGQGPQFIFQYYEEEERQRGNFPDRFSGHQFPNYSSELNVNALLLGDSALYLCASSFGLVNTGELFFGEGSRLTVL.

The chain carries TRBV7-2 and TRBJ2-7; D is ambiguous. Germline CDR1 is SGHTA and CDR2 is FQGNSA. The CDR3 runs 15 residues. V lost 1 base to trimming and J lost 4 bases, with 14 bases between them. The CDR3 DNA sequence: TGTGCCAGCAGCTTAGGTGCTAGTAATCAGTACGAGCAGTACTTC. It codes for CASSLGASNQYEQYF.

This chain uses TRBV18 with TRBJ2-5; D is ambiguous. In germline, CDR1 is KGHSH, CDR2 LQKENI. V gave up 3 bases and J gave up 3 bases, with 2 bases separating them. The CDR3 is 11 amino acids. Written as DNA, the CDR3 is TGTGCCAGCTCACCGGAAGAGACCCAGTACTTC. Translation: CASSPEETQYF.

This chain uses TRBV2 with TRBJ1-2, with D uncertain. The CDR3 is 12 amino acids. Germline V gene lookup returns CDR1 SNHLY and CDR2 FYNNEI. V lost 4 bases, J lost 3 bases, and 6 bases lay in between. CDR3 nucleotide sequence: TGTGCCAGCAGTGCGCGCGACTATGGCTACACCTTC. This translates into CASSARDYGYTF.

The rearrangement links TRBV11-2 to TRBJ2-7; TRBD1 is a possible D gene (5 bases). From germline, CDR1 is SGHAT and CDR2 FQNNGV. This CDR3 has 15 amino acids. V was cut by 1 base and J by 2 bases, with 12 bases left in between. Written as DNA, the CDR3 is TGTGCCAGCAGCTTAGGAAACTGGGGCCCCTACGAGCAGTACTTC. It codes for CASSLGNWGPYEQYF.